The 12 T cell receptor beta chains in this list originate from one sample, sequenced in a study of immune heterogeneity within non-small cell lung tumors. Template material comprised bulk tumor genomic DNA at roughly 650 ng per sample. Several biopsies per primary tumor, spaced far apart, were taken during surgery. Each patient presented with untreated, newly diagnosed non-small cell lung cancer and received curative surgery. The authors amplified TCR beta CDR3 by multiplex PCR with 32 V and 13 J primers. TCRdb re-analysed the multiplex PCR reads in MiXCR, keeping a single row per CDR3 protein. The sample has about 3,200 distinct CDR3 sequences, 20% to 25% seen once. The sample taken for sequencing was lung tumor tissue. These receptors originate from a man in his 60s with non-small cell lung cancer.

By its share, this clonotype is medium-sized (0.01 to 0.1%). The V and J genes are TRBV20-1 and TRBJ2-5; TRBD2 matches at 7 bases. J was trimmed by 5 bases and V by 0 bases; bases with no gene match: 9. Per germline, CDR1 DFQATT and CDR2 SNEGSKA (reference sequence). The CDR3 runs to 15 residues. The CDR3 nucleotides read TGCAGTGCTAGAGATCTAGCGGAGGGCTGGGAGACCCAGTACTTC. It codes for CSARDLAEGWETQYF.

By share, this clonotype counts as medium-sized. This rearrangement joins TRBV28 to TRBJ2-7, with 9 bases aligning to TRBD2. The trim removed 5 bases at V and 4 bases at J, leaving 9 bases unmatched. The CDR3 runs to 15 residues. Per the germline V gene, CDR1 is MDHEN and CDR2 is SYDVKM. CDR3 residues: CASSVISGSRYEQYF. CDR3 nucleotide sequence: TGTGCCAGCAGTGTCATTAGCGGGAGTCGGTACGAGCAGTACTTC.

This clonotype is termed medium-sized. The chain links TRBV20-1 to TRBJ2-1; D is perhaps TRBD1 (6 bases). The ends were cut back, 2 bases at V and 4 bases at J, with 24 bases in the middle. Germline V gene data show CDR1 as DFQATT and CDR2 as SNEGSKA (reference sequence). The CDR3 consists of 18 residues. The CDR3 protein is CSARKQGGGVVRYNEQFF. CDR3 sequence (DNA): TGCAGTGCTAGAAAACAGGGTGGGGGTGTTGTAAGGTACAATGAGCAGTTCTTC.

A word on this clonotype: At one end, the junction sequence differs from germline, possibly due to a read error. The rearrangement joins TRBV20-1 to TRBJ1-4; TRBD1 matches at 8 bases. The CDR3 totals 13 residues. The germline CDR1 and CDR2 sequences are DFQATT and SNEGSKA (reference sequence). The CDR3 loop is CSARVGTGEKLIF. In nucleotides, the CDR3 is TGCAGTGCTAGAGTGGGGACAGGTGAAAAACTGATTTTT.

By share, this clonotype counts as medium-sized (0.01 to 0.1%). The chain employs TRBV19 and TRBJ1-1, with TRBD1 as a possible D gene (6 bases). The CDR3 covers 14 residues. The V end lost 7 bases, the J end lost 0 bases, and 12 bases lay between the germline ends. Germline CDR1 reads LNHDA; CDR2 reads SQIVND (reference sequence). The CDR3 bases are TGTGCCAGTAAGGGGGGGGATATGAACACTGAAGCTTTCTTT. Residues: CASKGGDMNTEAFF.

This clonotype counts as medium-sized. The genes are TRBV2 and TRBJ2-5; 11 bases fit TRBD2. The V segment lost 3 bases and the J segment 4 bases; nucleotides outside the gene matches: 7. This CDR3 is built from 16 residues. The germline gives CDR1 SNHLY, CDR2 FYNNEI. CDR3 DNA: TGTGCCAGCAGTGATAGTCTAGCGGGAGGCAGAGAGACCCAGTACTTC. The encoded protein is CASSDSLAGGRETQYF.

Turning to this clonotype: A clone one base away is much larger, so this may be a read error. The chain carries TRBV5-1 and TRBJ1-1; 7 nucleotides match TRBD1. Trimming cost V 0 bases and J 6 bases; bases outside gene matches: 8. The CDR3 extends over 15 amino acids. Germline V gives CDR1 SGHRS, CDR2 YFSETQ. The CDR3 DNA reads TGCGCCAGCAGCTTGGATGGGCCAGGGGGGCCTGAAGCTTTCTTT. Translating gives CASSLDGPGGPEAFF.

This clonotype is medium-sized (0.01 to 0.1%) in the sample. V and J are TRBV15 and TRBJ2-5; D perhaps matches TRBD1 (6 bases). This CDR3 has 13 residues. Looked up from germline, CDR1 is LNHNV and CDR2 is YYDKDF (reference sequence). Trimming shortened V by 3 bases and J by 5 bases, and 10 bases separated the two germline ends. Here the CDR3 DNA reads TGTGCCACCAGCAGGGGGGCCTGGGAGACCCAGTACTTC. Amino acid sequence: CATSRGAWETQYF.

Judged by abundance, this clonotype is medium-sized. The chain links TRBV11-1 to TRBJ2-2; 8 bases are shared with TRBD2. Losses at the gene ends were 5 bases for V and 6 bases for J; bases not matched to a gene: 8. CDR1 SGHAT and CDR2 FQDESV come from the germline V gene (reference sequence). The CDR3 is 15 amino acids. The CDR3 DNA reads as TGTGCCAGCAGCCAACGGGAGGGATCGGCCGGGGAGCTGTTTTTT. Its translation: CASSQREGSAGELFF.

By its share, this clonotype is medium-sized. V usage is TRBV29-1 and J usage is TRBJ2-3, with a weak D call TRBD2 (6 bases). The CDR3 spans 15 residues. The germline V and J ends were trimmed by 5 bases and 0 bases, with 15 bases remaining between them. CDR1 SQVTM and CDR2 ANQGSEA come from the germline V gene. CDR3 protein: CSVLLARKSTDTQYF. The DNA for the CDR3 is TGCAGCGTTCTACTAGCACGGAAAAGCACAGATACGCAGTATTTT.

In this sample, this clonotype turned up many times. The chain couples TRBV6-5 to TRBJ2-7; 8 bases are a match to TRBD2. The CDR3 is 17 residues long. V dropped 2 bases and J dropped 6; count of bases not matched to a gene: 15. CDR1 is MNHEY, CDR2 SVGAGI, per germline. This CDR3 is CASSYPGGAGGRLEQYF. DNA for the CDR3: TGTGCCAGCAGTTACCCCGGGGGGGCGGGAGGAAGGCTCGAGCAGTACTTC.

Comment on this clonotype: Sequence at one end of the junction differs from germline and may be a read error. V usage is TRBV6-1 and J usage is TRBJ1-2; weak D call: TRBD1 (5 bases). Germline CDR1 MNHNS, CDR2 SASEGT. The CDR3 has 14 amino acids. The CDR3: CASSPGTNYYRYTF. The CDR3 region has the DNA TGTGCCAGCAGCCCTGGGACCAACTACTATCGCTACACCTTC.